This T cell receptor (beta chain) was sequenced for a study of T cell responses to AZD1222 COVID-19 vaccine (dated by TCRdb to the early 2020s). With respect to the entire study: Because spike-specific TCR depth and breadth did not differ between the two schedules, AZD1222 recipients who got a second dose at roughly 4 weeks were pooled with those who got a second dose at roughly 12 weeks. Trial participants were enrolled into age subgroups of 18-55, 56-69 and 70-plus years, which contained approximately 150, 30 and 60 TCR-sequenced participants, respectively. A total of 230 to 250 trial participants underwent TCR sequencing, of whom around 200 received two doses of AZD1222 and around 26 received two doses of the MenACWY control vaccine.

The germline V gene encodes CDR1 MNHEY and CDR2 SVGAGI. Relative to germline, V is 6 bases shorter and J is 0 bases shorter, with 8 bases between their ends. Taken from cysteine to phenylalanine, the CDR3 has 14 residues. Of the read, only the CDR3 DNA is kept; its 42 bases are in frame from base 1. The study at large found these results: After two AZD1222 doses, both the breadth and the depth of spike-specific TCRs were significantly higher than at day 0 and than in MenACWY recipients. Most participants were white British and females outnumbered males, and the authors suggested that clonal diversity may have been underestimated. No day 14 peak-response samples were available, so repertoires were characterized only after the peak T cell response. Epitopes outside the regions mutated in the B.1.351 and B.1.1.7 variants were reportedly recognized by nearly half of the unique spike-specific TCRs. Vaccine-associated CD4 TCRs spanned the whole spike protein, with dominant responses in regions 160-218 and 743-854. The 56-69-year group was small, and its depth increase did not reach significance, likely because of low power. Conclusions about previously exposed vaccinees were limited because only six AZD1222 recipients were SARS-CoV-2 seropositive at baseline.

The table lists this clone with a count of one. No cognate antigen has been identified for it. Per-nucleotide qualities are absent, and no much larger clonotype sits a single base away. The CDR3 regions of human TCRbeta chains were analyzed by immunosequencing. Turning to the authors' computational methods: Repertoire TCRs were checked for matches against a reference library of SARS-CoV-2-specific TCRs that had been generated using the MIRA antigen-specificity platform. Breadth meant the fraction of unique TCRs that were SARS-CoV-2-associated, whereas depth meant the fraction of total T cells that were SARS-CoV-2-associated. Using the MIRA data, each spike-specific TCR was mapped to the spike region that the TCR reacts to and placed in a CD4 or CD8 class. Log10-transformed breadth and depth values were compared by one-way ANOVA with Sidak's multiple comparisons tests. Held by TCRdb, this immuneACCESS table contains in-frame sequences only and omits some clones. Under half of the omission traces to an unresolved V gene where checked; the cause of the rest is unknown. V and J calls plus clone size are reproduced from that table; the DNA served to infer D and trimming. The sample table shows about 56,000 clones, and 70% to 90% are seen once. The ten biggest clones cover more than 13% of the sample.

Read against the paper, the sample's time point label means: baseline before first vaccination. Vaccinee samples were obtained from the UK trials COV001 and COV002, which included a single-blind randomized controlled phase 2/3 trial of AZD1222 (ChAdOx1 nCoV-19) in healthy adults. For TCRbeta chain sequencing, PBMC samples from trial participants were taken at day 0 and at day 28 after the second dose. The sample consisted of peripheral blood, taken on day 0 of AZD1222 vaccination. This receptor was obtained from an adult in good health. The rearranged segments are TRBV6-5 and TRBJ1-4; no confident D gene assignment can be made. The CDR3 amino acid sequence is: CASSPAATNEKLFF. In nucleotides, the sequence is TGTGCCAGCAGCCCCGCAGCAACTAATGAAAAACTGTTTTTT.